This T cell receptor (beta chain) stems from a study of cytomegalovirus exposure and HLA in healthy donors. Study conclusions and caveats: It was likely that a cluster of highly shared sequence variants was a sequencing artifact. It was assumed in the presence/absence analyses that sequencing depth was roughly uniform across donors. TCR beta sequences numbering over 15,000 were associated with HLA alleles at 0.05 false discovery rate in a later analysis. In a later analysis, HLA-associated TCR beta chains were more clonally expanded than equally common others.

Points on this clone: Its target is not known.

Amplification used 60 Vbeta primers and 13 Jbeta primers. The method was immunoSEQ multiplex PCR; TCRdb's version includes in-frame clones alone and lacks a portion of them. The table includes 150,000 or so clones, around 79% detected once. The receptor was isolated from a man aged 25 to 45 in good health and CMV-seropositive. Sequenced material: PBMCs.

The CDR3 is CASSPGREVNQPQHF. In DNA, the CDR3 is TGTGCCAGCAGCCCCGGGAGGGAGGTCAATCAGCCCCAGCATTTT. This chain uses TRBV6-6 with TRBJ1-5; D is undetermined. CDR3 length equals 15 residues. Deletions cut 6 bases from V and 3 bases from J, with 15 bases between. In germline, CDR1 is MNHNY, CDR2 SVGAGI (reference sequence).